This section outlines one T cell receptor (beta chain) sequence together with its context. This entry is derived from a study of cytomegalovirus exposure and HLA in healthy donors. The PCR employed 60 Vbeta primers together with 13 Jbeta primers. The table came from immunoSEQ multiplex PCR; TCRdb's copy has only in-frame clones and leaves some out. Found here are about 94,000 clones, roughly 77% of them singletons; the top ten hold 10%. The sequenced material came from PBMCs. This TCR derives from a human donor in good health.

The CDR3 sequence: CASSRRGLGVTEAFF. The DNA of the CDR3 is TGTGCCAGCAGCCGCAGGGGGCTCGGTGTCACTGAAGCTTTCTTT. The chain is built from TRBV7-6 and TRBJ1-1; 8 positions agree with TRBD1. Germline lookup yields CDR1 SGHVS and CDR2 FNYEAQ. The CDR3 length is 15 residues. Trimming at V came to 5 bases and at J to 4 bases, leaving 9 bases not matched to a gene.